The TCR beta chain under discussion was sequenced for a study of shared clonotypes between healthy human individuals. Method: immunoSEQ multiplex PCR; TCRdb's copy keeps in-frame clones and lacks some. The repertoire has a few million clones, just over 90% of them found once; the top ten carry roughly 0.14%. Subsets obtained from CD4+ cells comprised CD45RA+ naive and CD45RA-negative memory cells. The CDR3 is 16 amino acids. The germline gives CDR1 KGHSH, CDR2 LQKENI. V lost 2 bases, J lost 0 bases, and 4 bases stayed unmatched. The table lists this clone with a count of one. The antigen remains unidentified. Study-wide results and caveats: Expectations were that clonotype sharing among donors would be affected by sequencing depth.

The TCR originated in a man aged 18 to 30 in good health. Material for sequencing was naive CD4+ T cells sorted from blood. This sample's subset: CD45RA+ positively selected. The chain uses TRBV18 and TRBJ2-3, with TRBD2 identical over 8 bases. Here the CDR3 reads CASSPSPSGSTDTQYF. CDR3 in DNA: TGTGCCAGCTCACCATCCCCTAGCGGGAGCACAGATACGCAGTATTTT.